The clone carrying this T cell receptor (beta chain) turned up a few times. Alongside a J-beta primer mix, a sample-barcoded 5' primer served in a second PCR lasting about 7 to 11 cycles. TCRdb passed the 5' RACE reads through MiXCR, listing each CDR3 protein once. The sample records approximately 600,000 distinct CDR3 sequences, approximately 50% being singletons. CDR3 length: 16 amino acids. With 2 bases clipped from V and 4 bases from J, the junction kept 6 bases outside the gene matches. Germline V lookup: CDR1 SGHDT, CDR2 YYEEEE. The study drew donors from healthy Caucasian individuals in Russia aged about 6 to 100. The data were obtained in a study of blood T cells in healthy people across ages.

This sequence originates from a man between 60 and 75 years old in good health. The V and J genes are TRBV5-6 and TRBJ2-2; 9 bases are shared with TRBD2. The sequenced sample consisted of blood. The CDR3 spells CASSLWLAGFTGELFF. The CDR3 DNA reads as TGTGCCAGCAGCTTATGGCTAGCGGGGTTCACCGGGGAGCTGTTTTTT.